Listed here are 3 T cell receptor beta chains from one sample, sequenced in a study of blood T cell repertoires in COVID-19. Sequencing used immunoSEQ multiplex PCR; TCRdb keeps in-frame clones, though not all of them. The sample lists 200,000 to 250,000 clones, roughly 84% occurring once. The material sequenced was PBMCs or T cells enriched from blood (not recorded which). These receptors all come from a man in his thirties or forties in a cohort exposed to, infected with or recovered from COVID-19 (not recorded which).

This chain uses TRBV29-1 with TRBJ1-1; TRBD1 is a possible D gene (5 bases). Trimming removed 7 bases from V and 2 bases from J, with 17 bases in between. Per the germline V gene, CDR1 is SQVTM and CDR2 is ANQGSEA. This CDR3 contains 14 residues. In nucleotides, the CDR3 is TGCAGCGGATCAACCAGGGCCCTTAACACTGAAGCTTTCTTT. It encodes CSGSTRALNTEAFF.

The chain has TRBV28 and TRBJ2-1, with 9 bases lining up with TRBD2. This CDR3 has 14 amino acids. From germline, CDR1 is MDHEN and CDR2 SYDVKM. Trimming cost V 6 bases and J 10 bases; bases outside gene matches: 10. As DNA, the CDR3 is TGTGCCAGCAGAGGGGGGGGGACTAGCTGGGAGCAGTTCTTC. This translates into CASRGGGTSWEQFF.

The chain recombines TRBV6-5 with TRBJ2-7; tentatively, D is TRBD1 (6 bases). Looked up from germline, CDR1 is MNHEY and CDR2 is SVGAGI. CDR3 length equals 13 residues. V was pared by 6 bases and J by 3 bases, with 12 bases between. CDR3 nucleotides: TGTGCCAGCAGGGACAGACCCAACTACGAGCAGTACTTC. Protein sequence: CASRDRPNYEQYF.